The source of this T cell receptor beta chain is a study of identical twins. Overall study results and limits: Beta clonotypes that were abundant in cord blood contained fewer insertions, a pattern absent from memory repertoires. Shared out-of-frame alpha sequences (those common to twins) showed excess low generation probability.

Remarks on this clonotype: Its specificity is not known.

A universal primer site was incorporated via template switching, and the cDNA contained unique molecular identifiers. TCRdb processed the 5' RACE reads anew with MiXCR; each CDR3 protein has one entry. The repertoire has 200,000 to 250,000 distinct CDR3 sequences, over 9.5% of them found once; the top ten carry 9% to 10%. Healthy Caucasians, and only they, were the donors. The germline V gene has CDR1 SGHTA and CDR2 FQGNSA. The CDR3 consists of 15 residues. V was clipped by 5 bases and J by 1 base; unmatched bases: 6. This TCR derives from a middle-aged man in good health. Source material: memory T cells sorted from blood. The chain is built from TRBV7-2 and TRBJ2-5, with 8 nucleotides matching TRBD1. The CDR3 protein is CASSRQGKSQETQYF. DNA of the CDR3: TGTGCCAGCAGCCGACAGGGGAAGAGCCAAGAGACCCAGTACTTC.